The next 30 T cell receptor beta chains were all read from a single sample in a study of shared clonotypes between healthy human individuals. This table comes from immunoSEQ multiplex PCR, and its TCRdb copy is limited to in-frame clones, with some not included. The sample contains about 1.5 million clones, around 95% of which appear only once. The sequenced sample was naive CD4+ T cells sorted from blood. As for subset: CD45RA+ positively selected. The receptors were sampled from a man aged 25-45 years in good health.

This chain connects TRBV19 to TRBJ2-1, with a weak D call TRBD2 (5 bases). This CDR3 has 12 amino acids. The V end was cut by 7 bases, the J end by 6 bases, with 10 bases between. Per germline, CDR1 LNHDA and CDR2 SQIVND (reference sequence). For the CDR3, the DNA is TGTGCCAGTAACTGGGCGGGCAATGAGCAGTTCTTC. The encoded protein is CASNWAGNEQFF.

CDR3 sequence: CASSGRRSDYEQYF. CDR3 in DNA: TGTGCCAGCAGTGGAAGGCGGTCAGACTACGAGCAGTACTTC. V is TRBV6-1 and J is TRBJ2-7; D is unclear. Germline CDR1 is MNHNS and CDR2 is SASEGT. The CDR3 runs 14 residues. V was trimmed by 4 bases and J by 3 bases, leaving 13 bases between them.

The chain recombines TRBV7-3 with TRBJ2-3, with D possibly TRBD2 on 6 matching bases. CDR3 size: 13 residues. Per germline, CDR1 SGHTA and CDR2 FQGTGA. Trimming cost V 8 bases and J 4 bases, with 13 bases left between them. CDR3 loop: CASGGRSADTQYF. The CDR3 DNA reads as TGTGCCAGCGGGGGGAGGAGCGCAGATACGCAGTATTTT.

V and J are TRBV4-1 and TRBJ1-2, with TRBD1 as a possible D gene (6 bases). V was shortened by 4 bases and J by 4 bases, with 19 bases between the two germline ends. Per the germline V gene, CDR1 is MGHRA and CDR2 is YSYEKL. This CDR3 has 16 amino acids. The CDR3 region is CASSPLTVGGAYGYTF. CDR3 coding DNA: TGCGCCAGCAGCCCACTTACCGTGGGGGGCGCCTATGGCTACACCTTC.

The chain links TRBV6-5 to TRBJ2-1; 9 bases align to TRBD2. The CDR3 totals 16 residues. V shed 4 bases, J shed 2 bases, and the junction held 6 bases outside the gene matches. Germline V gene sequence: CDR1 MNHEY, CDR2 SVGAGI. The CDR3 DNA sequence: TGTGCCAGCAGTTTTAGACTAGCGGAGACCTACAATGAGCAGTTCTTC. This gives the protein CASSFRLAETYNEQFF.

V usage is TRBV27 and J usage is TRBJ2-3; D may match TRBD1 or TRBD2 (5 bases each). The V gene's germline CDR1 is MNHEY and CDR2 SMNVEV (reference sequence). V was pared by 6 bases and J by 2 bases, with 27 bases between. CDR3 length equals 19 residues. CDR3 coding DNA: TGTGCCAGCAGCAAGGGACCCTACGCTACCCAATCTCCCACAGATACGCAGTATTTT. It is translated as CASSKGPYATQSPTDTQYF.

This clone is a singleton in its sample. The chain recombines TRBV9 with TRBJ2-1; 7 nucleotides align to TRBD1. CDR3 length: 13 amino acids. The junction had 3 bases not matched to a gene; V was cut back by 4 bases and J by 5 bases. The germline V gene encodes CDR1 SGDLS and CDR2 YYNGEE. The CDR3 sequence: CASSRTGDNEQFF. CDR3 DNA: TGTGCCAGCAGCCGCACAGGGGACAATGAGCAGTTCTTC.

V is TRBV5-5 and J is TRBJ1-5, with TRBD1 identical over 10 bases. The CDR3 has 15 amino acids. The trim removed 2 bases at V and 6 bases at J, leaving 5 bases unmatched. CDR1 SGHKS and CDR2 YYEKEE come from the germline V gene (reference sequence). In DNA, the CDR3 is TGTGCCAGCAGCTTAACCGGGACAGGGGTTCAGCCCCAGCATTTT. This translates into CASSLTGTGVQPQHF.

This chain connects TRBV2 to TRBJ2-3; 8 nucleotides match TRBD1. Germline CDR1 reads SNHLY; CDR2 reads FYNNEI. This CDR3 spans 14 amino acids. The ends lost 8 bases at V and 4 bases at J; junction bases unmatched: 8. The chain's CDR3 is CASEAGGAADTQYF. The CDR3 DNA sequence: TGTGCCAGCGAGGCAGGGGGCGCCGCAGATACGCAGTATTTT.

This chain uses TRBV23-1 with TRBJ1-2; D is perhaps TRBD1 (6 bases). TRBV23-1 is given ORF status, its function remaining uncertain. The CDR3 is 13 amino acids. The V end lost 2 bases, the J end lost 5 bases, and 9 bases lay between the germline ends. CDR3 DNA: TGCGCCAGCAGTCAACCCACAGGGTATGGCTACACCTTC. Translation gives CASSQPTGYGYTF.

The CDR3 DNA reads TGTGCAAGTCGCTTACACCCCTCCGGGACTAGCGGGAGGGCCGGAAACATTCAGTACTTC. It encodes CASRLHPSGTSGRAGNIQYF. The chain joins TRBV12-2 to TRBJ2-4; TRBD2, the table's D call, was not compared with the DNA. TRBV12-2 is a documented pseudogene. The CDR3 has 20 amino acids.

In regard to this clone: Other DNA sequences in the same sample also yield this CDR3. The chain uses TRBV19 and TRBJ1-5; D is possibly TRBD1 (5 bases). CDR3 length: 13 amino acids. In germline, CDR1 is LNHDA, CDR2 SQIVND (reference sequence). V was trimmed by 7 bases and J by 0 bases, leaving 7 bases between them. In DNA, the CDR3 is TGTGCCAGTACCAGGGATAGCAATCAGCCCCAGCATTTT. Amino acids: CASTRDSNQPQHF.

The CDR3 coding sequence is TGTGCCAGCCAACTTACCCAGGACAGGGTAGAGACCCAGTACTTC. The encoded protein is CASQLTQDRVETQYF. The rearrangement uses TRBV27 and TRBJ2-5; TRBD1 matches 8 bases. The trim removed 8 bases at V and 4 bases at J, leaving 12 bases unmatched. Per the germline V gene, CDR1 is MNHEY and CDR2 is SMNVEV (reference sequence). The length of the CDR3 is 15 residues.

The rearrangement links TRBV27 to TRBJ1-1; no clear D. The V and J ends lost 3 bases and 2 bases respectively, with 7 bases between them. The CDR3 spans 13 residues. CDR1 and CDR2 (germline): MNHEY, SMNVEV (reference sequence). In DNA form, the CDR3 reads TGTGCCAGCAGTTTTAAGTCTAACACTGAAGCTTTCTTT. Protein product: CASSFKSNTEAFF.

The chain has TRBV7-9 and TRBJ2-3; 10 bases align to TRBD2. Germline V CDR1 and CDR2: SEHNR, FQNEAQ (reference sequence). V shed 3 bases, J shed 2 bases, and the junction held 2 bases outside the gene matches. The CDR3 sequence is 15 residues long. The DNA for the CDR3 is TGTGCCAGCAGCTTGAGCGGGAGGGTCACAGATACGCAGTATTTT. Translated: CASSLSGRVTDTQYF.

On this clone itself: An end of the junction differs from the germline gene, which may be a read error. Different DNA sequences within this sample yield the same CDR3. The chain is built from TRBV5-1 and TRBJ2-3; D not certain. Germline CDR1 SGHRS, CDR2 YFSETQ. The CDR3 consists of 16 residues. CDR3 region: CASSLASSTSTDTQYF. CDR3 nucleotide sequence: TGTGCCAGCAGCTTGGCCTCGAGTACTAGCACAGATACGCAGTATTTT. Full variable domain (rest looked up from reference TRBV5-1 and TRBJ2-3): KAGVTQTPRYLIKTRGQQVTLSCSPISGHRSVSWYQQTPGQGLQFLFEYFSETQRNKGNFPGRFSGRQFSNSRSEMNVSTLELGDSALYLCASSLASSTSTDTQYFGPGTRLTVL.

The chain employs TRBV2 and TRBJ2-3, with D perhaps given as TRBD1 or TRBD2 (5 bases each). The V gene's germline CDR1 is SNHLY and CDR2 FYNNEI. The length of the CDR3 is 12 residues. The V end was cut by 7 bases, the J end by 4 bases, with 9 bases between. CDR3 region: CASKVGADTQYF. DNA of the CDR3: TGTGCCAGCAAGGTGGGGGCAGATACGCAGTATTTT.

The chain carries TRBV10-1 and TRBJ1-5; D remains unclear. In germline, CDR1 is WNHNN, CDR2 SYGVQD (reference sequence). Trimming removed 0 bases from V and 5 bases from J, with 5 bases in between. The CDR3 has 13 residues. The DNA of the CDR3 is TGCGCCAGCAGTGAGTCTCCCTATCAGCCCCAGCATTTT. Translation gives CASSESPYQPQHF.

V gene TRBV6-1 combines with J gene TRBJ1-1; D perhaps matches TRBD1 (5 bases). V was cut by 2 bases and J by 2 bases, with 12 bases left in between. The CDR3 loop spans 15 amino acids. Per the germline V gene, CDR1 is MNHNS and CDR2 is SASEGT. The CDR3 coding sequence is TGTGCCAGCAGTGAAATGGGGCAGGGAAACACTGAAGCTTTCTTT. Its protein product is CASSEMGQGNTEAFF.

This chain links TRBV25-1 with TRBJ2-5, with D possibly TRBD1 on 5 matching bases. The CDR3 loop spans 17 amino acids. CDR1 and CDR2 from the germline V gene are MGHDK and SYGVNS. V was cut by 8 bases and J by 2 bases, with 24 bases left in between. The CDR3 spells CASGAGLLRTEQETQYF. The CDR3 DNA sequence: TGTGCCAGCGGGGCCGGCCTATTACGGACGGAGCAAGAGACCCAGTACTTC.

On this clone itself: The sample carries other DNA sequences with the same CDR3. This chain's CDR3 is CASSLGTSGYNEQFF. The DNA for the CDR3 is TGCGCCAGCAGCTTAGGGACTAGTGGCTACAATGAGCAGTTCTTC. V and J are TRBV5-1 and TRBJ2-1, with 8 bases lining up with TRBD2. The length of the CDR3 is 15 residues. J was trimmed by 3 bases and V by 2 bases; bases with no gene match: 4. Germline V gives CDR1 SGHRS, CDR2 YFSETQ.

The gene calls are TRBV7-6 and TRBJ2-1; a weak D match, TRBD2 (6 bases). The germline V gene encodes CDR1 SGHVS and CDR2 FNYEAQ. The CDR3 extends over 13 amino acids. With 0 bases removed from V and 14 bases from J, the gap between germline ends came to 14 bases. This CDR3 is CASSLARVGGEFF. DNA for the CDR3: TGTGCCAGCAGCTTAGCGAGGGTAGGCGGGGAGTTCTTC. Complete variable domain (other parts from reference TRBV7-6 and TRBJ2-1): GAGVSQSPRYKVTKRGQDVALRCDPISGHVSLYWYRQALGQGPEFLTYFNYEAQQDKSGLPNDRFSAERPEGSISTLTIQRTEQRDSAMYRCASSLARVGGEFFGPGTRLTVL.

The J gene is TRBJ2-1, the V gene TRBV2, with TRBD2 as a possible D gene (6 bases). The CDR3 totals 13 residues. The germline CDR1 and CDR2 sequences are SNHLY and FYNNEI. Trimming took 5 bases from V and 5 from J, leaving 10 bases between them. The CDR3 protein is CASSWTKNNEQFF. The CDR3 DNA is TGTGCCAGCAGTTGGACTAAAAACAATGAGCAGTTCTTC.

This chain joins TRBV11-2 and TRBJ2-2, with D unclear. Germline V gene data show CDR1 as SGHAT and CDR2 as FQNNGV. Trimming left V 5 bases short and J 0 bases short, with 10 bases between. The CDR3 consists of 15 residues. DNA of the CDR3: TGTGCCAGCAGCGCGAGAGGAACGAACACCGGGGAGCTGTTTTTT. Its protein is CASSARGTNTGELFF.

This clone appeared once. This rearrangement joins TRBV10-1 to TRBJ2-2, with D tentatively TRBD2 (5 bases). Trimming cost V 0 bases and J 13 bases, with 12 bases left between them. CDR1 is WNHNN, CDR2 SYGVQD, per germline (reference sequence). The CDR3 runs 13 residues. The CDR3, as DNA: TGCGCCAGCAGTGAGTCGGGAGTCGAAGGGCTGTTTTTT. This gives the protein CASSESGVEGLFF.

On this clone itself: Within the sample, other DNA sequences also encode this same CDR3. The chain is built from TRBV10-2 and TRBJ2-1, with unresolved D. Per the germline V gene, CDR1 is WSHSY and CDR2 is SAAADI. This CDR3 is built from 12 residues. Deletions cut 4 bases from V and 2 bases from J, with 3 bases between. The CDR3 region has the DNA TGCGCCAGCAGTGCCCCCTACAATGAGCAGTTCTTC. Residues: CASSAPYNEQFF.

The chain couples TRBV7-2 to TRBJ1-1, with D unclear. The ends were cut back, 1 base at V and 8 bases at J, with 11 bases in the middle. Germline CDR1 reads SGHTA; CDR2 reads FQGNSA. CDR3 length equals 13 residues. The CDR3 spells CASSLEPRVEAFF. CDR3 sequence (DNA): TGTGCCAGCAGCTTAGAGCCGAGGGTAGAAGCTTTCTTT.

The CDR3 spells CASSPTGTGLYEQYF. The DNA of the CDR3 is TGTGCCAGCAGTCCAACCGGGACAGGGCTCTACGAGCAGTACTTC. The rearrangement links TRBV9 to TRBJ2-7, with 9 bases matching TRBD1. V was pared by 5 bases and J by 3 bases, with 9 bases of the junction left unmatched. This CDR3 spans 15 amino acids. The V gene's germline CDR1 is SGDLS and CDR2 YYNGEE.

The chain combines TRBV6-6 with TRBJ2-7, with 10 bases lining up with TRBD1. The CDR3 runs to 15 residues. Germline assignment: CDR1 MNHNY and CDR2 SVGAGI (reference sequence). V gave up 4 bases and J gave up 3 bases; unmatched junction bases: 6. CDR3 region: CASSSLTGGLYEQYF. CDR3 bases: TGTGCCAGCAGTTCCCTGACAGGGGGCCTCTACGAGCAGTACTTC.

In DNA form, the CDR3 reads TGTGCCAGCAGTTCCAGGTCTGGGATCACCGGGGAGCTGTTTTTT. Translation: CASSSRSGITGELFF. The V and J genes are TRBV27 and TRBJ2-2; D call uncertain. V lost 4 bases and J lost 4, with 13 bases in between. Per germline, CDR1 MNHEY and CDR2 SMNVEV (reference sequence). The CDR3 is 15 residues long.